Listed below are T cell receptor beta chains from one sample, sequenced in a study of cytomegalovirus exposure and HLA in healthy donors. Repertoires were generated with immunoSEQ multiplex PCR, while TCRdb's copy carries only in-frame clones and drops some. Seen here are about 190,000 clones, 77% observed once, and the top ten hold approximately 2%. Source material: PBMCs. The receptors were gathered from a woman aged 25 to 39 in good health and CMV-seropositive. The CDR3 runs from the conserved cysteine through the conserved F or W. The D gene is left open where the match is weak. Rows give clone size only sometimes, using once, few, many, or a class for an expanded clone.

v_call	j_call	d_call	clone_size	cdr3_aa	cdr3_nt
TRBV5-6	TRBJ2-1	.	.	CASSLGRSSYNEQFF	TGTGCCAGCAGCCTTGGGAGGAGCTCCTACAATGAGCAGTTCTTC
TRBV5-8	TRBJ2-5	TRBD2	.	CASSLTSGGGQETQYF	TGTGCCAGCAGCCTTACTAGCGGGGGGGGCCAAGAGACCCAGTACTTC
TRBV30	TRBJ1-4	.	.	CAWSPPREKLFF	TGTGCCTGGAGTCCCCCCCGGGAGAAACTGTTTTTT
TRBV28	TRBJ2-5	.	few	CASTAGRDRAQYF	TGTGCCAGCACCGCAGGGCGGGACCGAGCCCAGTACTTC
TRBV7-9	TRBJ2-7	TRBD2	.	CASSFSSGRYEQYF	TGTGCCAGCAGCTTTTCGAGCGGGAGATACGAGCAGTACTTC
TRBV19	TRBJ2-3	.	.	CASSPPGGNTQYF	TGTGCCAGTAGCCCCCCTGGAGGGAATACGCAGTATTTT
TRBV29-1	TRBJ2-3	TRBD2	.	CSVDLGGRALLRTDTQYF	TGCAGCGTTGATTTGGGCGGGAGGGCCCTATTACGCACAGATACGCAGTATTTT
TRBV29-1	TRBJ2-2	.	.	CSVANGIYTGELFF	TGCAGCGTTGCAAACGGGATATACACCGGGGAGCTGTTTTTT
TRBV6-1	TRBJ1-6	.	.	CASSESRTDYSPLHF	TGTGCCAGCAGTGAATCAAGGACAGACTATTCACCCCTCCACTTT
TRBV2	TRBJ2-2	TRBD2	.	CASSPLTSATGELFF	TGTGCCAGCAGTCCTCTGACTAGCGCCACCGGGGAGCTGTTTTTT
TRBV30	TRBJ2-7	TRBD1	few	CAWSVLRGHSYEQYF	TGTGCCTGGAGTGTCCTCAGGGGGCACTCCTACGAGCAGTACTTC
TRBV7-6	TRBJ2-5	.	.	CASSPARIGTQETQYF	TGTGCCAGCAGCCCGGCTAGGATCGGGACACAAGAGACCCAGTACTTC
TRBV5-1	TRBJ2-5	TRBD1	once	CASSLEGTGIGKTQYF	TGCGCCAGCAGCTTGGAAGGGACAGGGATCGGAAAGACCCAGTACTTC
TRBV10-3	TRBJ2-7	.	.	CAISQRYEQYF	TGTGCCATCAGTCAGCGGTACGAGCAGTACTTC
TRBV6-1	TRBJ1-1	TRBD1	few	CASSSQGATNTEAFF	TGTGCCAGCAGTAGCCAGGGGGCTACGAACACTGAAGCTTTCTTT
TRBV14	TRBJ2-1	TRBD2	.	CASSPSGRSYNEQFF	TGTGCCAGCAGCCCTAGCGGGAGGTCCTACAATGAGCAGTTCTTC
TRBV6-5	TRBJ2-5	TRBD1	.	CASSPTGPGGETQYF	TGTGCCAGCAGTCCAACGGGGCCAGGGGGAGAGACCCAGTACTTC
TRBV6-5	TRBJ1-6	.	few	CASSYRGTLHF	TGTGCCAGCAGTTACCGGGGGACCCTCCACTTT
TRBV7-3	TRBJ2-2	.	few	CASSFFPGTGELFF	TGTGCCAGCAGCTTTTTCCCCGGCACCGGGGAGCTGTTTTTT
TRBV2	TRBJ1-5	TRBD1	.	CASSAMGQGWASNQPQHF	TGTGCCAGCAGTGCAATGGGACAGGGATGGGCTAGCAATCAGCCCCAGCATTTT
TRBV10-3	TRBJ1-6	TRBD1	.	CAISKGERDSNSPLHF	TGTGCCATCAGTAAAGGGGAAAGGGACAGTAATTCACCCCTCCACTTT
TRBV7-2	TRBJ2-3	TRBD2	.	CASSLEGAGGRDTQYF	TGTGCCAGCAGCTTAGAGGGTGCGGGAGGCCGCGATACGCAGTATTTT
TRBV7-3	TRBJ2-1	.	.	CASSLGQGGDEQFF	TGTGCCAGCAGCTTAGGTCAGGGTGGGGATGAGCAGTTCTTC
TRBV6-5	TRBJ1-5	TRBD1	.	CASRDTGTGRQPQHF	TGTGCCAGCAGAGACACCGGGACAGGGAGACAGCCCCAGCATTTT
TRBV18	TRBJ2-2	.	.	CASSLNLLDRITGELFF	TGTGCCAGCTCACTGAACCTCCTAGACAGGATCACCGGGGAGCTGTTTTTT
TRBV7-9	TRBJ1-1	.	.	CSSAREGIEAFF	TGTTCCAGCGCCCGGGAGGGAATTGAAGCTTTCTTT
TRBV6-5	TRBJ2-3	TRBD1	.	CASSYSATGTTDTQYF	TGTGCCAGCAGTTACTCGGCGACAGGGACCACAGATACGCAGTATTTT
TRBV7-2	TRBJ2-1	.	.	CASGLYGGVNEQFF	TGTGCCAGCGGCCTATACGGGGGAGTTAATGAGCAGTTCTTC
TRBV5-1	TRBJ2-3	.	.	CASSLGQTHTDTQYF	TGCGCCAGCAGCTTGGGGCAGACTCACACAGATACGCAGTATTTT
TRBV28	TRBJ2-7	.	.	CASRRPLSEQYF	TGTGCCAGCAGGCGTCCATTATCCGAGCAGTACTTC
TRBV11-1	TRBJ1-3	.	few	CASSSTGGSGNTIYF	TGTGCCAGCAGCTCCACCGGGGGATCTGGAAACACCATATATTTT
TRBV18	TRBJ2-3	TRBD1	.	CASSPGTVTDTQYF	TGTGCCAGCTCACCCGGGACAGTCACAGATACGCAGTATTTT
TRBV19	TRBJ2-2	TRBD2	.	CASRIAGVGTGELFF	TGTGCCAGTAGAATAGCGGGGGTGGGAACCGGGGAGCTGTTTTTT
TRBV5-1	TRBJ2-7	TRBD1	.	CASTMGTGGMYEQYF	TGCGCCAGCACCATGGGGACAGGGGGCATGTACGAGCAGTACTTC
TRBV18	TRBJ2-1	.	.	CASSPERLSGEQFF	TGTGCCAGCTCACCTGAGAGGTTGTCGGGTGAGCAGTTCTTC
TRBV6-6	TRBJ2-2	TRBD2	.	CASSPSGGRTGELFF	TGTGCCAGCAGCCCGAGCGGGGGGCGCACCGGGGAGCTGTTTTTT
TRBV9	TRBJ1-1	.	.	CASSVAPGPGTEAFF	TGTGCCAGCAGCGTAGCCCCAGGACCGGGGACTGAAGCTTTCTTT
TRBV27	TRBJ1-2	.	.	CASSGSFGGLHYGYTF	TGTGCCAGCAGTGGATCCTTCGGGGGGCTACACTATGGCTACACCTTC
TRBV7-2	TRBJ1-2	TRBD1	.	CASSWGQGSYGYTF	TGTGCCAGCAGCTGGGGACAGGGGAGCTATGGCTACACCTTC
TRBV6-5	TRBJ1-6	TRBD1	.	CASSWDRSNSPLHF	TGTGCCAGCAGTTGGGACAGGTCTAATTCACCCCTCCACTTT
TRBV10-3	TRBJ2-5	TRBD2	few	CAISGSAGEQETQYF	TGTGCCATCAGTGGGTCGGCGGGAGAGCAAGAGACCCAGTACTTC
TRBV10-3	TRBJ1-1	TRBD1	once	CAIGQGETEAFF	TGTGCCATTGGACAGGGTGAAACTGAAGCTTTCTTT
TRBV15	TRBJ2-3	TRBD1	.	CATSRAGQGLGDTQYF	TGTGCCACCAGCAGGGCCGGACAGGGGTTAGGGGATACGCAGTATTTT
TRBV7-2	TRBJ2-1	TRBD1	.	CASSQDRANEQFF	TGTGCCAGCAGCCAGGACAGGGCCAATGAGCAGTTCTTC
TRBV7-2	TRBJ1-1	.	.	CASSLNRDWITEAFF	TGTGCCAGCAGCTTAAACAGGGATTGGATCACTGAAGCTTTCTTT
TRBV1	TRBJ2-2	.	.	CTSSQVNRGANGELFF	TGCACCAGCAGCCAAGTTAATCGGGGGGCGAACGGGGAGCTGTTTTTT